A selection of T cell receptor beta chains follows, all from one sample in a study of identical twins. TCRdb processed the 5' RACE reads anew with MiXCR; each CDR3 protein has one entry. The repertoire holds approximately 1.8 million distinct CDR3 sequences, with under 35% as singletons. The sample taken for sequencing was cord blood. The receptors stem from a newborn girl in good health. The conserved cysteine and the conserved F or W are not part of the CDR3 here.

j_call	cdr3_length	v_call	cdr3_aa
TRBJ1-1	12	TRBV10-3	AISENLRGGEAF
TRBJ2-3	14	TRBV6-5	ASSSERELFTDTQY
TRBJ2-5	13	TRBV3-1	ASRKEGQAQGTQY
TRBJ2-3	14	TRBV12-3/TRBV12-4	ASSLSYGLNADTQY
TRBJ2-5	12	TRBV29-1	SVDSGTSEQTQY
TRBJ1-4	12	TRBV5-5	ASRQTGLNEKLF
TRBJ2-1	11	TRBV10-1	ASSPTKYNEQF
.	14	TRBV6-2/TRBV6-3	ASSYSFGRAVDEQY
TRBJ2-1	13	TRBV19	ASSWPGASYNEQF
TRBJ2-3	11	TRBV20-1	SARGGHADTQY
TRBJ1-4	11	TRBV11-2	ASSRGTNEKLF
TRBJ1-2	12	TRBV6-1	ASSEALTGLGYT
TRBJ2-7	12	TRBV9	ASSVDSGTYEQY
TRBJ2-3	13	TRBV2	ASRGLAESADTQY
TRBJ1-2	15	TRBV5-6	ASSSGTGGRLVYGYT
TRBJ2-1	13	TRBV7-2	ASTTDRGSYNEQF
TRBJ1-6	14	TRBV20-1	SARPNRGEYNSPLH
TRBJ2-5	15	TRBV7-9	ASSPPGLAGAQETQY
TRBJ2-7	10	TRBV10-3	AAGGSLYEQY
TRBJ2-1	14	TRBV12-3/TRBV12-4	ASSSSLAEAYNEQF
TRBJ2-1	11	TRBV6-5	ASSRLAGEGQF
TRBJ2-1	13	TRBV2	ASSGWTSGIEVSF
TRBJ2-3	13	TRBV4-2	ASSQGRQRTDTQY
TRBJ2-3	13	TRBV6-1	ASSALGPDRDTQY
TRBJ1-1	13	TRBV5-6	ASSSEPFRATEAF
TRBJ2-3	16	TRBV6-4	ASRNKKSTLNPTDTQY
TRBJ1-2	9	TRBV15	ATSRRGGYT
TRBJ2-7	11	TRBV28	ASSKHNPYEQY
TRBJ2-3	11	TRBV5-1	ATRLVGTDTQY
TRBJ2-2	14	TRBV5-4	ASSPTSGVNTGELF
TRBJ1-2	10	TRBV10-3	ASNLGRGGYT
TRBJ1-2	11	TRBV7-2	ASSSTANYGYT
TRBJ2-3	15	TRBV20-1	SAINLAGVSSTDTQY
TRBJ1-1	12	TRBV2	ASRPGQGEAEPF
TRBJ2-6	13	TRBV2	ASRTGNSGANVLT
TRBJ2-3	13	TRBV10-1	ASSELDGTADTQY
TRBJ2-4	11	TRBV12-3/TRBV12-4	ASMTGAKNIQY
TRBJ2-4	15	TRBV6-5	ASSFNLGTGQRYEQH
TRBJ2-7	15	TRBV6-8	ASRTLLIRGRSYEQY